The present T cell receptor (beta chain) was sequenced within a study of response to subunit inactivated influenza vaccine. Points from the study as a whole: Few additional T cells are recruited per seasonal influenza vaccination, authors suggested.

The CDR3 sequence is 13 residues long. V lost 1 base to trimming and J lost 4 bases, with 11 bases between them. Germline-derived CDR1 and CDR2 are DFQATT and SNEGSKA (reference sequence). One entry per CDR3 protein, called by TCRdb with MiXCR from the RT-PCR reads. The top ten hold 2.8% of the sample, which has about 540,000 distinct CDR3 sequences, roughly 25% seen once. About this clonotype: Its target is not known.

This sample was shared with a second study, whose subject was T cells expressing NK-cell markers. As reported in that work: Production of TCR beta cDNA relied on 5'RACE template switching with UMIs.

The J gene is TRBJ2-7, the V gene TRBV20-1; D is possibly TRBD1 (5 bases). The starting material was CD4+ T cells sorted from PBMCs, obtained about 13 days after vaccination. This sequence originates from a man between 50 and 59 years old who received an inactivated influenza vaccine. The CDR3 DNA reads as TGCAGTGCTAGAGGCCCAGGGCCGTACGAGCAGTACTTC. Amino acids: CSARGPGPYEQYF.